Below are 19 T cell receptor beta chains sequenced from a single sample in a study of cytomegalovirus exposure and HLA in healthy donors (dated by TCRdb to about 2017). The protocol used for the library was the immunoSEQ multiplex PCR assay. For the multiplex PCR, a mixture combining 60 forward primers for TCR Vbeta segments and 13 reverse primers for TCR Jbeta segments was used. Imported from immuneACCESS, the table was reduced by TCRdb to in-frame sequences with V and J called. These copies leave out some clones; in studies compared against another copy, an unresolved V gene accounts for under half, and the cause of the remainder is not known. The sample records some 130,000 clones, 77% of which are singletons. The ten top clones hold approximately 4.2% of the sample. Specimen: PBMCs. The receptors originated from a male donor in good health and CMV-seropositive.

This clone has just a few counts. The chain is built from TRBV4-2 and TRBJ1-5; TRBD1 matches at 9 bases. CDR3 length equals 16 residues. The V segment lost 0 bases and the J segment 2 bases; nucleotides outside the gene matches: 2. Germline V lookup: CDR1 LGHNA, CDR2 YNFKEQ. CDR3 amino acids: CASSQEQGARNQPQHF. CDR3 nucleotides: TGTGCCAGCAGCCAAGAACAGGGGGCTCGCAATCAGCCCCAGCATTTT.

This chain uses TRBV7-9 with TRBJ1-2; no definite D call. The germline V and J ends were trimmed by 1 base and 0 bases, with 6 bases remaining between them. This CDR3 has 14 residues. Germline CDR1 reads SEHNR; CDR2 reads FQNEAQ (reference sequence). In DNA, the CDR3 is TGTGCCAGCAGCTTAGTTATAGCTAACTATGGCTACACCTTC. This encodes CASSLVIANYGYTF.

The chain carries TRBV30 and TRBJ1-1, with D perhaps TRBD1 (5 bases). This CDR3 has 17 amino acids. Germline V gene data show CDR1 as GTSNPN and CDR2 as SVGIG (reference sequence). The ends were cut back, 3 bases at V and 0 bases at J, with 20 bases in the middle. This CDR3 reads CAWRVAGTPLMNTEAFF. The CDR3, as DNA: TGTGCCTGGAGGGTCGCAGGGACTCCTCTAATGAACACTGAAGCTTTCTTT.

The chain carries TRBV9 and TRBJ1-2; TRBD1 agrees at 7 bases. V shed 6 bases and J 4 bases; nucleotides not matched to a gene: 12. This CDR3 comprises 15 residues. Germline CDR1 and CDR2: SGDLS and YYNGEE. The CDR3 nucleotides read TGTGCCAGCACTCTAACCGGACAGGCGATCTATGGCTACACCTTC. This encodes CASTLTGQAIYGYTF.

CDR3 nucleotide sequence: TGTGCCACCAGCACCCCCGCCCGGGGGGCAAACGAAAAACTGTTTTTT. Amino acids: CATSTPARGANEKLFF. J is TRBJ1-4 and V is TRBV15, with a weak D call TRBD1 (6 bases). CDR3 size: 16 residues. The germline V gene encodes CDR1 LNHNV and CDR2 YYDKDF (reference sequence). Between the trimmed V and J ends, which lost 4 bases and 8 bases, there was a span of 20 bases.

CDR3 coding DNA: TGTGCCACCAGCATTCGGACAGACGAAGCTTTCTTT. Its translation: CATSIRTDEAFF. The chain is built from TRBV15 and TRBJ1-1; tentatively, D is TRBD1 (6 bases). The V gene lost 4 bases and the J gene lost 8 bases, with 11 bases spanning the gap. The CDR3 is 12 amino acids. The germline V gene has CDR1 LNHNV and CDR2 YYDKDF (reference sequence).

The chain links TRBV5-1 to TRBJ1-1; 10 bases map to TRBD1. The germline V gene has CDR1 SGHRS and CDR2 YFSETQ. The CDR3 length is 15 residues. Trimming removed 2 bases from V and 3 bases from J; junction bases left unmatched: 4. DNA for the CDR3: TGCGCCAGCAGCTTCGGCGGGACAGGGGACACTGAAGCTTTCTTT. Translated: CASSFGGTGDTEAFF.

The chain links TRBV6-5 to TRBJ1-1; possible D gene TRBD1, 6 bases. The V end lost 6 bases, the J end lost 4 bases, and 15 bases lay between the germline ends. CDR1 is MNHEY and CDR2 is SVGAGI in the germline V gene. This CDR3 is built from 14 residues. The CDR3 protein is CASSPGVSGTEAFF. The CDR3 DNA follows: TGTGCCAGCAGCCCAGGGGTGTCCGGCACTGAAGCTTTCTTT.

The CDR3 DNA reads as TGTGCCAGCGGGGGACAGCGTGAAGCTTTCTTT. This sequence encodes CASGGQREAFF. The chain joins TRBV6-5 to TRBJ1-1, with 7 bases identical to TRBD1. The germline gives CDR1 MNHEY, CDR2 SVGAGI. The junction had 4 bases not matched to a gene; V was cut back by 8 bases and J by 7 bases. The CDR3 loop spans 11 amino acids.

This clone was observed a single time. This chain links TRBV9 with TRBJ2-2, with 7 bases matching TRBD2. CDR1 and CDR2 (germline): SGDLS, YYNGEE. The CDR3 extends over 14 amino acids. J lost 3 bases, V lost 5 bases, and 4 bases had no gene match. The CDR3 is CASSWGGDTGELFF. In DNA, the CDR3 is TGTGCCAGCAGTTGGGGGGGGGACACCGGGGAGCTGTTTTTT.

The chain carries TRBV6-1 and TRBJ1-1, with 9 nucleotides matching TRBD1. V lost 0 bases and J lost 4; bases outside the gene matches: 6. The CDR3 spans 16 residues. Germline V CDR1 and CDR2: MNHNS, SASEGT. The CDR3 loop is CASSEAWGQGTTEAFF. CDR3 DNA: TGTGCCAGCAGTGAAGCGTGGGGACAGGGAACCACTGAAGCTTTCTTT.

The gene calls are TRBV2 and TRBJ1-4; no clear D. The length of the CDR3 is 13 residues. Germline assignment: CDR1 SNHLY and CDR2 FYNNEI. V lost 6 bases and J lost 8, with 13 bases in between. The CDR3 reads CASRAATNEKLFF. The CDR3 DNA follows: TGTGCCAGCAGGGCCGCGACAAACGAAAAACTGTTTTTT.

This clone was seen only once. The genes are TRBV6-6 and TRBJ1-4, with 8 bases fitting TRBD1. Trimming cost V 6 bases and J 8 bases; bases outside gene matches: 5. This CDR3 is 13 amino acids long. Germline V gene sequence: CDR1 MNHNY, CDR2 SVGAGI (reference sequence). CDR3 residues: CASRTGAVEKLFF. Written as DNA, the CDR3 is TGTGCCAGCAGGACAGGGGCAGTCGAAAAACTGTTTTTT.

The chain recombines TRBV5-1 with TRBJ1-1; D may be TRBD1 (5 bases). This CDR3 is 15 amino acids long. V lost 5 bases and J lost 1, with 15 bases in between. From germline, CDR1 is SGHRS and CDR2 YFSETQ. The CDR3 nucleotides read TGCGCCAGCAGTTCCCAGGGTGCAGGGAACACTGAAGCTTTCTTT. This encodes CASSSQGAGNTEAFF.

The chain uses TRBV7-8 and TRBJ2-1; tentative D call: TRBD2 (6 bases). Germline-derived CDR1 and CDR2 are SGHVS and FQNEAQ. Trimming left V 5 bases short and J 0 bases short, with 17 bases between. The CDR3 runs to 17 residues. The CDR3: CASSQAGTYSSYNEQFF. The CDR3 region has the DNA TGTGCCAGCAGCCAAGCCGGGACTTACAGCTCCTACAATGAGCAGTTCTTC.

This chain joins TRBV7-8 and TRBJ2-5, with a weak D call TRBD2 (5 bases). CDR3 size: 17 residues. The germline V gene encodes CDR1 SGHVS and CDR2 FQNEAQ. Trimming removed 1 base from V and 5 bases from J, with 20 bases in between. The DNA of the CDR3 is TGTGCCAGCAGCTTAGGGTTCGCTGCTAGCCGTGAGGAGACCCAGTACTTC. Protein sequence: CASSLGFAASREETQYF. The variable domain in full, with the rest retrieved from reference TRBV7-8 and TRBJ2-5, is GAGVSQSPRYKVAKRGQDVALRCDPISGHVSLFWYQQALGQGPEFLTYFQNEAQLDKSGLPSDRFFAERPEGSVSTLKIQRTQQEDSAVYLCASSLGFAASREETQYFGPGTRLLVL.

The chain uses TRBV6-1 and TRBJ2-2, with D perhaps TRBD2 (5 bases). CDR1 is MNHNS, CDR2 SASEGT, per germline. Trimming stripped 1 base from V and 7 bases from J, with 10 bases between. The CDR3 contains 14 residues. The CDR3 sequence is CASSEGFEGGELFF. CDR3 sequence (DNA): TGTGCCAGCAGTGAAGGGTTCGAGGGCGGGGAGCTGTTTTTT.

The CDR3 sequence is CASSLGGTGNTGELFF. CDR3 DNA sequence: TGTGCCAGCAGCCTAGGAGGGACAGGGAACACCGGGGAGCTGTTTTTT. The chain combines TRBV11-3 with TRBJ2-2; TRBD1 agrees at 8 bases. The CDR3 is 16 residues long. V dropped 5 bases and J dropped 1; count of bases not matched to a gene: 6. The germline gives CDR1 SGHNT, CDR2 YENEEA.

This chain uses TRBV30 with TRBJ2-7; D may be TRBD1 (5 bases). The V end lost 0 bases, the J end lost 3 bases, and 9 bases lay between the germline ends. The CDR3 consists of 13 residues. CDR1 and CDR2 (germline): GTSNPN, SVGIG (reference sequence). CDR3 sequence: CAWSVGQNYEQYF. The CDR3 DNA reads TGTGCCTGGAGTGTTGGACAAAACTACGAGCAGTACTTC.